A single count supports the clone carrying this TCR beta chain. Germline V gene data show CDR1 as MGHRA and CDR2 as YSYEKL. Trimming removed 4 bases at V and 8 bases at J, with 10 bases between. This CDR3 contains 12 residues. These data belong to a study of blood T cell repertoires in COVID-19. Original processing notes: Amplified reference gene primers provided the basis for estimating nucleated cell counts. Clones were read by immunoSEQ multiplex PCR, and TCRdb kept only the in-frame ones, dropping some. D and trimming were read from the DNA, whereas the V and J calls and clone size are those reported in that table. The data contain 130,000 to 150,000 clones, around nine tenths of them singletons.

The sequencing input was peripheral blood. This TCR came from a woman between 50 and 59 years old with active or convalescent COVID-19. The chain joins TRBV4-1 to TRBJ2-3; D unclear. The CDR3 sequence: CASSPTIGTQYF. The CDR3 region has the DNA TGCGCCAGCAGCCCGACAATTGGTACGCAGTATTTT.